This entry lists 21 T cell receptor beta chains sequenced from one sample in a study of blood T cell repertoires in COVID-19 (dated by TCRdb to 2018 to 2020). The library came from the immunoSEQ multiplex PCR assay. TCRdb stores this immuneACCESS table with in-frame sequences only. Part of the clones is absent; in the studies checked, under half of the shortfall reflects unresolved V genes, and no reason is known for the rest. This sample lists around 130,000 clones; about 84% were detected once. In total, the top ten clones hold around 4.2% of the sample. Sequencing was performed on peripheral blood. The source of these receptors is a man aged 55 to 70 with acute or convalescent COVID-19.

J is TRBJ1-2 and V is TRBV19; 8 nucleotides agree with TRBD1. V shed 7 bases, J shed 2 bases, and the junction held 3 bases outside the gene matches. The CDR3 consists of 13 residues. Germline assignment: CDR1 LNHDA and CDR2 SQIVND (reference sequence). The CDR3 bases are TGTGCCAGTACGGACAGGGCCAACTATGGCTACACCTTC. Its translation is CASTDRANYGYTF.

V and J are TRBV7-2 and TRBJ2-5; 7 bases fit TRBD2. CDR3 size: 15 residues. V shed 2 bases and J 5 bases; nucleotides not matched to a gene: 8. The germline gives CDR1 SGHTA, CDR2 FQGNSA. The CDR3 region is CASSLLRERGETQYF. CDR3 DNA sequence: TGTGCCAGCAGCTTACTGCGGGAGAGAGGGGAGACCCAGTACTTC.

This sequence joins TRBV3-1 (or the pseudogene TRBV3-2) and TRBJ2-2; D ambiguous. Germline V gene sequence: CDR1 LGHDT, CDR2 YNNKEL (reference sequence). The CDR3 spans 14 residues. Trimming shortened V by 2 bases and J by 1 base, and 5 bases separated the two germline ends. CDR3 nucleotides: TGTGCCAGCAGCCAAATAAAGAACACCGGGGAGCTGTTTTTT. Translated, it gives CASSQIKNTGELFF.

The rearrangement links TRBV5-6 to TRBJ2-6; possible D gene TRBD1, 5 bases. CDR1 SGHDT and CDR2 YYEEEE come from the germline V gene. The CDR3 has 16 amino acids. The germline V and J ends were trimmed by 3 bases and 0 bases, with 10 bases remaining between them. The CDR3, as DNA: TGTGCCAGCAGCTGGGGCACCTACTCTGGGGCCAACGTCCTGACTTTC. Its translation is CASSWGTYSGANVLTF.

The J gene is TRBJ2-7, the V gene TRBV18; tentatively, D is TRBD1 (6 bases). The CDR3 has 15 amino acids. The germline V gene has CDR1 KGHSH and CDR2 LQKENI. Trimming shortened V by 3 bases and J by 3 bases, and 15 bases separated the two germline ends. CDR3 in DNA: TGTGCCAGCTCACCCAGTAGGACAGAACTCTACGAGCAGTACTTC. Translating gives CASSPSRTELYEQYF. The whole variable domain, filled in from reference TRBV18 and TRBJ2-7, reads NAGVMQNPRHLVRRRGQEARLRCSPMKGHSHVYWYRQLPEEGLKFMVYLQKENIIDESGMPKERFSAEFPKEGPSILRIQQVVRGDSAAYFCASSPSRTELYEQYFGPGTRLTVT.

The CDR3 protein is CASSPGQGVAQYF. As DNA, the CDR3 is TGTGCCAGCAGTCCGGGACAGGGGGTCGCCCAGTACTTC. This sequence joins TRBV27 and TRBJ2-5; 11 bases map to TRBD1. The V segment lost 5 bases and the J segment 9 bases; nucleotides outside the gene matches: 5. From germline, CDR1 is MNHEY and CDR2 SMNVEV (reference sequence). The CDR3 totals 13 residues.

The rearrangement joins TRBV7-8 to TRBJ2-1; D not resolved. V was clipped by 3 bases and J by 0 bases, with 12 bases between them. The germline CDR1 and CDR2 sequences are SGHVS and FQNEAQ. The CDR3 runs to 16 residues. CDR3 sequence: CASSFPGLGSYNEQFF. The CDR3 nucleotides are TGTGCCAGCAGCTTCCCCGGGTTGGGCTCCTACAATGAGCAGTTCTTC.

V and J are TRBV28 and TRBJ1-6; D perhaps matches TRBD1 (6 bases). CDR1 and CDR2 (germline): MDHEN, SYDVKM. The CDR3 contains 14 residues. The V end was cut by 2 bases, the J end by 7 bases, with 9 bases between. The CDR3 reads CASSLTGTNSPLHF. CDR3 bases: TGTGCCAGCAGTTTAACAGGGACAAATTCACCCCTCCACTTT.

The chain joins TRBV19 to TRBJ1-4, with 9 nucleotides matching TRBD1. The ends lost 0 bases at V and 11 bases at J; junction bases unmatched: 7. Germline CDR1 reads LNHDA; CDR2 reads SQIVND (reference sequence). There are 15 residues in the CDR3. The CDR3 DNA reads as TGTGCCAGTAGTATAGACCCCGGACAGGGGAATAAACTGTTTTTT. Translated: CASSIDPGQGNKLFF.

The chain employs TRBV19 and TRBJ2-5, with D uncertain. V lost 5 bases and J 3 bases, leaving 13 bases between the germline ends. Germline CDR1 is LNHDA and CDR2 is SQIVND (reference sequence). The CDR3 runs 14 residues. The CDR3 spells CASSVRLHEETQYF. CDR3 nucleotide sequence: TGTGCCAGTAGTGTCCGGTTGCACGAAGAGACCCAGTACTTC.

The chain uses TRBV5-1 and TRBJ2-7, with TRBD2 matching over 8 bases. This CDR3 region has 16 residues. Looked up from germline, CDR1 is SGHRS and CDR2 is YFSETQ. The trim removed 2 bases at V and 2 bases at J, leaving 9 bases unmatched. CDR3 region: CASSFPGTGGPYEQYF. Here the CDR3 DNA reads TGCGCCAGCAGCTTTCCAGGAACGGGAGGGCCCTACGAGCAGTACTTC. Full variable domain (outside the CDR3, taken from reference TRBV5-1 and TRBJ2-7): KAGVTQTPRYLIKTRGQQVTLSCSPISGHRSVSWYQQTPGQGLQFLFEYFSETQRNKGNFPGRFSGRQFSNSRSEMNVSTLELGDSALYLCASSFPGTGGPYEQYFGPGTRLTVT.

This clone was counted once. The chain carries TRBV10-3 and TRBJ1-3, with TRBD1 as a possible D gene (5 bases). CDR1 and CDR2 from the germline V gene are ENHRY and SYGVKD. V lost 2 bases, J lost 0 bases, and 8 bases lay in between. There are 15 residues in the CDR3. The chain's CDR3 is CAISEAQGSGNTIYF. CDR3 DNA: TGTGCCATCAGTGAGGCCCAGGGCTCTGGAAACACCATATATTTT.

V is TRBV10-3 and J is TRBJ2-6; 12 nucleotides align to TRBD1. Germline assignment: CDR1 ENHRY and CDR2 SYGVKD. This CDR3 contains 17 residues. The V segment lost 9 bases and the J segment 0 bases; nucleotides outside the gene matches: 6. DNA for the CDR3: TGTGCCATTCCCGGGACAGGGGGCACCTCTGGGGCCAACGTCCTGACTTTC. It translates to CAIPGTGGTSGANVLTF.

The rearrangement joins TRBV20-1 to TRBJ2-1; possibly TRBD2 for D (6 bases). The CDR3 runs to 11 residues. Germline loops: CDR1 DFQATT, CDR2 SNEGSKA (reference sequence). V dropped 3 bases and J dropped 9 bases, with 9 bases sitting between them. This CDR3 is CSASSGVEQFF. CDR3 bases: TGCAGTGCTAGCTCGGGGGTTGAGCAGTTCTTC.

The CDR3, as DNA: TGTGCCAGCAGCCGAGGTTCTTCCTACAATGAGCAGTTCTTC. Translation: CASSRGSSYNEQFF. V gene TRBV7-3 combines with J gene TRBJ2-1; D ambiguous. Trimming pared 5 bases from V and 1 base from J, leaving 9 bases between. CDR3 length: 14 residues. The germline CDR1 and CDR2 sequences are SGHTA and FQGTGA.

The CDR3 DNA follows: TGTGCCAGCCAGAGACCCACTCCGGAGGGCTACACCTTC. Protein product: CASQRPTPEGYTF. The gene calls are TRBV2 and TRBJ1-2; no clear D gene. CDR1 is SNHLY and CDR2 is FYNNEI in the germline V gene. V dropped 8 bases and J dropped 8 bases, with 18 bases sitting between them. The CDR3 covers 13 residues.

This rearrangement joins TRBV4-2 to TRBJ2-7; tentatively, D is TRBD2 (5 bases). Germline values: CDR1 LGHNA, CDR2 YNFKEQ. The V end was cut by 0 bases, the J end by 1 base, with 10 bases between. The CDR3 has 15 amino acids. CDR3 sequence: CASSQESGSSYEQYF. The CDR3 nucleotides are TGTGCCAGCAGCCAAGAATCGGGATCGTCCTACGAGCAGTACTTC.

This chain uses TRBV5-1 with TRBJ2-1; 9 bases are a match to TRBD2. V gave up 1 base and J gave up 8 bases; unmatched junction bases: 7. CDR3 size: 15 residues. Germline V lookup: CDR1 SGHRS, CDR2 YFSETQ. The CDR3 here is CASSLLAGKIDEQFF. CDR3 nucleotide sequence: TGCGCCAGCAGCTTGCTAGCGGGAAAGATAGATGAGCAGTTCTTC.

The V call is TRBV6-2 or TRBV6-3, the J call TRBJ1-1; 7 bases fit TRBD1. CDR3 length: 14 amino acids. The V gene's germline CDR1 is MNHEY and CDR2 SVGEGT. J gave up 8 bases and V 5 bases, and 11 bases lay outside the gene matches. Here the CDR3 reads CASSRPPTDREAFF. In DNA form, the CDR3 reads TGTGCCAGCAGTCGTCCCCCCACGGACAGGGAAGCTTTCTTT.

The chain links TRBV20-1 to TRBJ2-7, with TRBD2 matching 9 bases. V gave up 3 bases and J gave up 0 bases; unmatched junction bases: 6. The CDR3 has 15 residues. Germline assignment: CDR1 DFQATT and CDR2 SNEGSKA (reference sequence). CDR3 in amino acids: CSASRLAGTSYEQYF. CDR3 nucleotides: TGCAGTGCTAGTCGGCTAGCGGGAACCTCCTACGAGCAGTACTTC.

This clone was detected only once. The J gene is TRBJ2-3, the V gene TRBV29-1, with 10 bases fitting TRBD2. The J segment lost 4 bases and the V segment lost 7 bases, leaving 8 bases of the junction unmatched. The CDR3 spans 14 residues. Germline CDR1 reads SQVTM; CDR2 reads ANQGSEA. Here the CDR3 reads CSAETSGLADTQYF. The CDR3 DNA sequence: TGCAGCGCTGAGACTAGCGGGTTGGCAGATACGCAGTATTTT.